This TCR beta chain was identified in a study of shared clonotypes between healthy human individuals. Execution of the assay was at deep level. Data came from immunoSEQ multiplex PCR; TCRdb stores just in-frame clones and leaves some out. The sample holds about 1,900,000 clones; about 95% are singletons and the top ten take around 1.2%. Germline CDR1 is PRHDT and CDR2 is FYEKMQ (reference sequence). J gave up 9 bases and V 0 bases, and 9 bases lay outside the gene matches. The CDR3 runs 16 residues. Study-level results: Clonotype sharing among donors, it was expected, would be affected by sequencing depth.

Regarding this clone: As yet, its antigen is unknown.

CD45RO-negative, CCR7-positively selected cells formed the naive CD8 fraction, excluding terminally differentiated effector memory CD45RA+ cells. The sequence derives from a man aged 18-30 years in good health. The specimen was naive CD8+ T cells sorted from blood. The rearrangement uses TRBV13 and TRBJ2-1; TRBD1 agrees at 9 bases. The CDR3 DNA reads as TGTGCCAGCAGCTTAGGGCCGGGACAGGGTTCCAGTGAGCAGTTCTTC. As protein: CASSLGPGQGSSEQFF.